This T cell receptor (beta chain) was retrieved from a study of T cell responses to AZD1222 COVID-19 vaccine. Details on this clone: Its antigen is unidentified.

The CDR3 is 16 residues long. Germline values: CDR1 MDHEN, CDR2 SYDVKM. V dropped 7 bases and J dropped 4; count of bases not matched to a gene: 9. Study conclusions and caveats: In the spike-specific TCR repertoire, nearly half reportedly target unmutated variant regions.

Profiled with immunoSEQ multiplex PCR; TCRdb holds only in-frame clones, not every one. The sample yields roughly 110,000 clones, about 87% seen once. The receptor's source is an adult in good health. Specimen: peripheral blood, collected on day 0 of AZD1222 vaccination. This chain connects TRBV28 to TRBJ2-2; TRBD1 matches at 10 bases. CDR3 bases: TGTGCCAGCACCCCTGGATGGGACAGGGGCACCGGGGAGCTGTTTTTT. It codes for CASTPGWDRGTGELFF.